These 15 T cell receptor beta chains were sequenced from one sample in a study of technical replicates of blood from several donors. Sequenced by immunoSEQ multiplex PCR; TCRdb stores in-frame clones only, minus some. Of more than 65,000 clones listed, 96% are singletons. Specimen: T cells isolated from PBMCs. These receptors came from a human donor in good health.

Comment on this clone: At one end the junction does not follow the germline gene, possibly because of a read error. The rearrangement uses TRBV7-7 and TRBJ2-3; 10 nucleotides align to TRBD2. In germline, CDR1 is SSHAT, CDR2 FNYEAQ (reference sequence). The CDR3 runs to 15 residues. The CDR3 loop reads CASSSGLASTDTQYF. In nucleotides, the CDR3 is TGTGCTAGCAGCTCGGGACTAGCGAGCACAGATACGCAGTATTTT.

This chain joins TRBV4-3 and TRBJ1-5, with a weak D call TRBD1 (5 bases). CDR1 is LGHNA and CDR2 is YSLEER in the germline V gene. V was clipped by 0 bases and J by 5 bases, with 5 bases between them. The CDR3 extends over 13 amino acids. The CDR3 DNA sequence: TGCGCCAGCAGCCAAGACAGGGATCAGCCCCAGCATTTT. This sequence encodes CASSQDRDQPQHF.

The gene calls are TRBV18 and TRBJ1-5; 8 bases fit TRBD1. The CDR3 is made up of 15 amino acids. Germline assignment: CDR1 KGHSH and CDR2 LQKENI. Trimming took 6 bases from V and 2 from J; bases not matched to a gene: 6. Here the CDR3 reads CASSQAGQGNQPQHF. The CDR3 DNA sequence: TGTGCCAGCTCGCAGGCGGGACAGGGCAATCAGCCCCAGCATTTT.

This chain's CDR3 is CASSSEQGANEKLFF. The CDR3 coding sequence is TGTGCCAGCAGTTCCGAACAGGGAGCTAATGAAAAACTGTTTTTT. The chain joins TRBV6-8 to TRBJ1-4; tentatively, D is TRBD1 (6 bases). From germline, CDR1 is MNHGY and CDR2 SAAAGT. The CDR3 has 15 residues. Trimming pared 4 bases from V and 3 bases from J, leaving 12 bases between.

The chain carries TRBV18 and TRBJ1-1; D unclear. The V gene's germline CDR1 is KGHSH and CDR2 LQKENI. The CDR3 sequence is 12 residues long. Trimming removed 6 bases at V and 1 base at J, with 6 bases between. CDR3 sequence (DNA): TGTGCCAGCTCCCTAACGAACACTGAAGCTTTCTTT. Its translation: CASSLTNTEAFF.

Only one count was recorded for this clone. This chain connects TRBV19 to TRBJ1-2; unclear D gene. The germline CDR1 and CDR2 sequences are LNHDA and SQIVND (reference sequence). This CDR3 region has 13 residues. Trimming left V 2 bases short and J 8 bases short, with 12 bases between. The CDR3 sequence is CASSITADSGYTF. CDR3 in DNA: TGTGCCAGTAGTATAACCGCGGATAGCGGCTACACCTTC.

This chain connects TRBV19 to TRBJ2-7, with 9 bases lining up with TRBD2. Unmatched junction bases numbered 4, after V lost 3 bases and J lost 4 bases. Per germline, CDR1 LNHDA and CDR2 SQIVND (reference sequence). This CDR3 has 14 residues. The CDR3 spells CASSMGLAGYEQYF. CDR3 bases: TGTGCCAGTAGTATGGGACTAGCTGGTTACGAGCAGTACTTC.

Here the CDR3 DNA reads TGTGCCAGCAGTTACCGGGGGGCTGCGAACTATGGCTACACCTTC. As protein: CASSYRGAANYGYTF. V and J are TRBV6-5 and TRBJ1-2; possible D gene TRBD1, 6 bases. CDR3 size: 15 residues. Germline loops: CDR1 MNHEY, CDR2 SVGAGI. With 2 bases removed from V and 2 bases from J, the gap between germline ends came to 12 bases.

Comment on this clone: The junction shows a germline mismatch at one end, possibly a read error. The V gene is TRBV11-1, the J gene TRBJ2-1; a possible D gene is TRBD2 (6 bases). Germline V gene sequence: CDR1 SGHAT, CDR2 FQDESV (reference sequence). The CDR3 has 14 amino acids. CDR3: CASSLARGPNEQFF. CDR3 in DNA: TGTGCCAGCAGCCTAGCGAGAGGGCCCAATGAGCAGTTCTTC. Filled out from reference TRBV11-1 and TRBJ2-1, the complete variable domain reads EAEVAQSPRYKITEKSQAVAFWCDPISGHATLYWYRQILGQGPELLVQFQDESVVDDSQLPKDRFSAERLKGVDSTLKIQPAELGDSAMYLCASSLARGPNEQFFGPGTRLTVL.

This clone was seen once. This chain uses TRBV6-4 with TRBJ1-1, with D possibly TRBD1 on 5 matching bases. CDR3 length equals 15 residues. The germline V gene has CDR1 MRHNA and CDR2 SNTAGT. Trimming took 7 bases from V and 6 from J, leaving 21 bases between them. The DNA of the CDR3 is TGTGCCAGCACGTCCTACCAACACAGGATGGCTGAAGCTTTCTTT. This encodes CASTSYQHRMAEAFF.

V gene TRBV18 combines with J gene TRBJ1-5, with D tentatively TRBD1 (5 bases). The CDR3 runs 15 residues. CDR1 is KGHSH, CDR2 LQKENI, per germline. The V end was cut by 1 base, the J end by 8 bases, with 15 bases between. CDR3 sequence: CASSPQSPGPEPQHF. As DNA, the CDR3 is TGTGCCAGCTCACCACAATCCCCAGGGCCAGAGCCCCAGCATTTT.

CDR3 region: CAIGPLATEQYF. The CDR3 DNA sequence: TGTGCCATCGGACCACTAGCGACCGAGCAGTACTTC. This chain connects TRBV10-3 to TRBJ2-7, with TRBD2 identical over 7 bases. Trimming removed 8 bases from V and 6 bases from J; junction bases left unmatched: 7. This CDR3 has 12 amino acids. Germline CDR1 ENHRY, CDR2 SYGVKD.

V usage is TRBV7-3 and J usage is TRBJ2-5; the D gene is possibly TRBD1 (5 bases). CDR1 is SGHTA and CDR2 is FQGTGA in the germline V gene. The CDR3 contains 14 residues. V lost 2 bases to trimming and J lost 4 bases, with 11 bases between them. The CDR3 protein is CASSLGLGAETQYF. Written as DNA, the CDR3 is TGTGCCAGCAGCTTAGGGTTAGGGGCAGAGACCCAGTACTTC.

The chain recombines TRBV27 with TRBJ2-2; D is unresolved. The CDR3 runs to 14 residues. The ends were cut back, 3 bases at V and 2 bases at J, with 7 bases in the middle. Germline lookup yields CDR1 MNHEY and CDR2 SMNVEV (reference sequence). CDR3 DNA sequence: TGTGCCAGCAGTTTGGTAGTTAACACCGGGGAGCTGTTTTTT. Translating it yields CASSLVVNTGELFF.

The V call is TRBV6-5, the J call TRBJ1-2; TRBD1 matches 9 bases. The J segment lost 0 bases and the V segment lost 5 bases, leaving 4 bases of the junction unmatched. CDR1 is MNHEY, CDR2 SVGAGI, per germline. The CDR3 has 15 residues. The CDR3 region is CASSRQGEANYGYTF. In DNA, the CDR3 is TGTGCCAGCAGTCGACAGGGGGAAGCTAACTATGGCTACACCTTC.